This T cell receptor (beta chain) was recovered during a study of CD8 T cells in ankylosing spondylitis. The CDR3 has 14 amino acids. Germline V gene sequence: CDR1 MNHEY, CDR2 SVGAGI. The germline V and J ends were trimmed by 5 bases and 0 bases, with 8 bases remaining between them. This clonotype was detected a few times. As yet, its antigen is unknown. The study's findings and limits: Seemingly distinctive of ankylosing spondylitis blood was a TCR beta motif formed by eight highly homologous variants. Reported data indicate significant enrichment of disease-linked clones within matched ankylosing spondylitis synovial fluid. A CD8+ phenotype characterized the disease-linked clones, which were relatively rare in peripheral blood.

Quantitative 5'-RACE with molecular barcodes produced the TCR beta libraries. TCRdb itself ran the 5' RACE reads through MiXCR, one entry per CDR3 protein. The sample consists of 300,000 to 350,000 distinct CDR3 sequences, under 15% of them appearing once. This chain joins TRBV6-5 and TRBJ1-5; D is unresolved. The material sequenced was blood, either unsorted or a sorted T cell fraction (not recorded which). The clonotype originates from a male donor with ankylosing spondylitis or in good health (not recorded which). This CDR3 is CASSALSSNQPQHF. The CDR3 region has the DNA TGTGCCAGCAGTGCTCTGAGTAGCAATCAGCCCCAGCATTTT.